The source of this T cell receptor beta chain is a study of cytomegalovirus exposure and HLA in healthy donors (dated by TCRdb to 2017 to 2019). For context, the study as a whole: According to an earlier analysis of a few hundred of the donors, roughly 180 million T cells yielded 117 million unique TCR beta sequences and about 280 Gb of sequence data. Approximately 300 gigabases of sequencing data and roughly 81 million unique TCR sequences made up an early release that covered over 550 HLA-typed donors. Of the roughly 400 genotyped donors, roughly 80% were placed in the genetic ancestry cluster associated with self-reported Caucasian donors. The study aimed to test whether cataloging public T cell receptors could reveal signatures of past pathogen exposure. The study profiled the T cell repertoires of 666 subjects by immunosequencing and related them to cytomegalovirus serostatus. In addition to the first cohort of about 650 subjects, a separate validation cohort of 100 to 150 different subjects was used. To predict cytomegalovirus infection status, the study brought together high-throughput TCR immunosequencing, statistical association of individual TCRs with disease status, and machine learning. To study patterns of TCR occurrence, a later analysis re-analyzed previously published TCR beta repertoires from 700 or so donors and added high-resolution HLA genotyping. Rather than drawing on any new phenotypic data, the later analysis identified candidate immune exposures from TCR beta sequences and the way those sequences occurred across donors. To decide whether each TCR beta V gene segment behaved as functional or pseudogenic, an earlier analysis of fewer than 750 of the donors relied on high-throughput TCR beta sequencing. Donor age, sex, ethnicity and CMV serostatus were collected together with the repertoire data. Genome-wide SNP genotypes for about 65% of the roughly 700 donors were used in a later genetic analysis, which treated that subset as a discovery cohort. Every repertoire in the discovery cohort had been generated on one and the same sequencing platform. HLA typing covered class I and class II loci at four-digit resolution. Typing coverage differed by locus: A, B, C, DRB1 and DQB1 were typed in roughly 620-630 donors, DQA1 in about 510, DPA1 in around 580, and DPB1 in about 450. Four or five DR-DQ haplotypes were handled as single units for association and clustering, since linkage in the cohort was strong. Across approximately 400 genotyped donors of the cohort, an average of 235,054 unique TCR beta nucleotide sequences per donor were sequenced, and around 20% of those sequences were non-productive.

The library was produced with the immunoSEQ multiplex PCR assay. For the multiplex PCR, a mixture combining 60 forward primers for TCR Vbeta segments and 13 reverse primers for TCR Jbeta segments was used. Amplification of the CDR3 region of rearranged TCR beta genes was performed with a multiplex PCR assay on genomic DNA. The amplified TCR beta libraries were sequenced on the Illumina HiSeq System as 87-base-pair reads. The paper's data handling went like this. A later analysis counted tens of millions of unique TCR beta chains across the 550 to 750 repertoires, and some 11 million of these chains were shared by at least two donors. Raw reads were error-corrected and collapsed into unique sequences with a nearest-neighbor algorithm that merged closely related sequences to remove PCR and sequencing errors. Alignment of CDR3 sequences to IMGT reference sequences was used to assign V, D and J gene segments. Each retained sequence needed at least a six-nucleotide match to both a V gene segment and a J gene segment. Rearrangements were called productive when the CDR3 lacked stop codons and stayed in frame with V and J; all others were non-productive. Following IMGT convention, CDR3 was defined as the stretch from the second conserved V-encoded cysteine up to the conserved J-encoded phenylalanine. In an earlier analysis of approximately 590 of the donors, sequences lacking an unambiguous match to a single V gene segment were excluded. An earlier analysis of 587 of the donors called V segments functional above 56.7% productive rearrangements and segregating when the between-donor standard deviation exceeded 5%. A statistical classification framework was built to diagnose cytomegalovirus status from the catalog of TCR beta chain sequences. V and J gene assignment, in a later analysis, came from comparing TCR nucleotide sequences with IMGT/GENE-DB human TR gene sequences. Using the TCRdist pipeline, a later analysis assigned CDR3 sequences along with most-parsimonious VDJ recombination scenarios. A later analysis defined each TCR beta chain by its CDR3 amino acid sequence plus V-gene family, and excluded reads lacking a unique V-gene family. In a later analysis, some 600 highly shared, low-generation-probability nucleotide sequences were removed to address suspected cross-contamination and a sequencing artifact. In a later analysis, a clonal expansion index for each public chain was calculated from normalized within-repertoire ranks of inferred template counts. In a later analysis, generation probabilities were computed with a VDJ recombination model fitted to out-of-frame rearrangements, and the resulting probabilities were checked against IGoR. In a later analysis, hypergeometric tests were used to score TCR-TCR, TCR-HLA and TCR-CMV co-occurrence, with a repertoire-size bias correction applied to TCR pairs. To estimate false discovery rates, a later analysis permuted the HLA or CMV assignments 20 times. A later analysis grouped co-occurring TCRs with DBSCAN, adding TCRdist sequence similarity when clustering within HLA-allele-positive subsets. Co-occurrence clustering excluded repertoires with fewer than 30,000 or more than 120,000 public chains, plus five with anomalous nucleotide sharing. The table was pulled from immuneACCESS by TCRdb, which kept in-frame rearrangements only. Such tables lose some clones; where checked, under half of the loss comes from unresolved V genes, and the rest has no known cause. V, J and clone size were drawn from that table, and D and trimming were deduced from the DNA. The sample yields 100,000 to 150,000 clones; about 83% were counted once. Around 1.2% of the sample belongs to the ten largest clones.

The CDR3 runs 11 residues from the cysteine to the phenylalanine. Left in the record is the CDR3 DNA by itself, 33 bases read in frame from the first base. Trimming costs V 9 bases and J 8 bases, and their ends lie 13 bases apart. Looking up the germline V gene (reference sequence) yields CDR1 MNHEY and CDR2 SMNVEV. Points on this clone: What antigen it recognizes has not been identified. Base qualities are not provided; no much larger clone lies one nucleotide away.

Broader findings and caveats from the paper: In a later analysis, HLA-associated TCR beta chains were found to be more clonally expanded and to have lower generation probabilities than equally common non-associated chains. An earlier analysis of 450 to 750 of the donors showed that most TCR beta V segments appeared in productive rearrangements either about 87% or about 30% of the time, which broadly matched IMGT annotations. In a later genetic analysis, a missense DCLRE1C variant was associated with V-gene and J-gene trimming of TCR beta chains, and the association was replicated in an independent cohort. At a false discovery rate of 0.05, a later analysis linked about 16,000 TCR beta sequences to specific HLA alleles. Correlated functional status among segregating V segments might be attributable to linkage disequilibrium, but an unknown experimental factor could not be ruled out. In the study, around 150 TCR beta chains were listed as associated with cytomegalovirus. Cytomegalovirus status was reported to be diagnosed by the classifier with high specificity and sensitivity in both the original and validation cohorts. The authors suggested that the approach could potentially be extended to other disease states and immunological phenotypes. The only immune exposure information available for the cohort was CMV serostatus. HLA typing was unavailable for some donors at each locus, so association tests used only the typed subset. According to a later analysis, TCR association rates differed among HLA loci, with DRB1 alleles showing the most associated TCRs and HLA-C alleles showing the fewest. When HLA alleles, especially DR and DQ, strongly co-occurred, attributing TCR associations to individual alleles was difficult. Compared with the roughly 600-donor mean, donors in an Asian-associated ancestry cluster had fewer N-insertions in productive TCRs, according to a later genetic analysis. Across donors, most TCR sequences were observed very rarely, whereas some public TCRs were present in many individuals. The 87-base-pair reads could not distinguish some IMGT-functional V segments, including TRBV6-2 and TRBV6-3, so those segments were excluded. The presence/absence analyses assumed that sequencing depth was roughly uniform across donors, and that assumption may not be true. A few of the identified cytomegalovirus-associated TCR beta chains were confirmed in vitro to be specific for cytomegalovirus antigens. According to a later analysis, parvovirus B19, influenza, CMV and Epstein-Barr virus appeared linked to several top co-occurrence clusters. A group of highly shared sequence variants was considered likely to be a technical artifact of the sequencing pipeline. The cohort was sequenced for TCR beta chains only, and without alpha or paired-chain data the features that could be detected were limited. A later analysis found that most CMV-associated TCR beta chains appeared HLA-restricted, with HLA associations seemingly driven largely by CMV exposure. A further reported finding was that TCR beta sequences accurately predicted the HLA-A and HLA-B alleles for most subjects in the first cohort. Fewer than 20 rarely observed V segments, including chromosome 9 orphons, were excluded from the earlier analysis of some 590 of the donors because counts were too low.

The cohort comprised hundreds of healthy bone marrow donors. All cohort members were sampled while nominally healthy, although unrecorded immune exposures were likely present. The donor was CMV seronegative and was included in the group of about 400 seronegative cohort members. A peripheral blood sample was provided by each donor, and peripheral blood mononuclear cells were used for TCR beta sequencing. Genomic DNA was extracted from the blood cell samples with the Qiagen DNeasy Blood Extraction Kit. This TCR was sampled from a girl aged 2 to 10 in good health and CMV-seronegative. The chain is encoded by TRBV27 joined to TRBJ1-2, with TRBD1 tentatively as D gene (5 bases match). The sequencing input was PBMCs. The nucleotide sequence reads TGTGCCAGGCCGGGGGGGGAAGGCTACACCTTC. Its protein reads: CARPGGEGYTF.